The 25 T cell receptor beta chains below were found in one sample sequenced in a study of esophageal squamous cell carcinoma under preoperative chemotherapy. MiXCR, applied by TCRdb to the PCR reads, yields one record per CDR3 protein. The table records 32,000 or so distinct CDR3 sequences, approximately 55% of them present only once. Regarding time point: after preoperative PTX-NDP chemotherapy. Sampling was done from a patient given preoperative chemotherapy. The receptors derive from a human donor with esophageal squamous cell carcinoma. The donor label of this sample is uncertain.

This clonotype has more than one count but fewer than ten. The gene calls are TRBV5-4 and TRBJ2-7, with D uncertain. V lost 0 bases and J lost 0, with 10 bases in between. This CDR3 is built from 15 residues. Per the germline V gene, CDR1 is SGHNT and CDR2 is YYREEE (reference sequence). The CDR3 DNA reads TGTGCCAGCAGCTTGGCCTCCTCTAGCTCCTACGAGCAGTACTTC. Residues: CASSLASSSSYEQYF.

CDR3 residues: CASSLSAQQDTQYF. The CDR3 nucleotides read TGTGCCAGCAGCCTATCGGCCCAACAAGATACGCAGTATTTT. The chain joins TRBV7-3 to TRBJ2-3; D gene uncertain. With 5 bases removed from V and 5 bases from J, the gap between germline ends came to 14 bases. CDR1 and CDR2 (germline): SGHTA, FQGTGA. The CDR3 contains 14 residues.

Comment on this clonotype: Given the absence of the conserved phenylalanine or tryptophan at the CDR3 end, a read error is likely. The limits of the CDR3 on the DNA are not certain, so only TCRdb's listed CDR3 is given. The rearrangement uses TRBV7-2 and TRBJ2-5. The CDR3 numbers 15 amino acids, ends counted. Germline V gene sequence: CDR1 SGHTA, CDR2 FQGNSA. The CDR3 sequence: CASSLGSGNQATRYL.

V and J are TRBV12-3 or TRBV12-4 and TRBJ2-3; 11 positions agree with TRBD1. V gave up 6 bases and J gave up 4 bases; unmatched junction bases: 9. There are 16 residues in the CDR3. For the CDR3, the DNA is TGTGCCAGCAGCAAAATGGGACAGGGGGTTTCAGATACGCAGTATTTT. Translation gives CASSKMGQGVSDTQYF.

The table lists this clonotype with a count of one. The rearrangement joins TRBV6-2 or TRBV6-3 to TRBJ2-5; D may be TRBD1 or TRBD2 (5 bases each). Per the germline V gene, CDR1 is MNHEY and CDR2 is SVGEGT. The CDR3 extends over 15 amino acids. The germline V and J ends were trimmed by 9 bases and 4 bases, with 21 bases remaining between them. The CDR3 loop is CARGVGAREGETQYF. CDR3 DNA: TGTGCCAGGGGGGTCGGAGCCCGTGAAGGAGAGACCCAGTACTTC.

This rearrangement joins TRBV7-2 to TRBJ2-1; 7 bases map to TRBD1. Near its end, the DNA agrees better with TRBJ2-5, so the J call may be wrong. Germline lookup yields CDR1 SGHTA and CDR2 FQGNSA. The CDR3 spans 14 residues. Written as DNA, the CDR3 is TGTGCCAGCAGAGCAGACAGGGTCGGGGAGACCCAGTACTTC. Translating it yields CASRADRVGETQYF.

On this clonotype: A read error is likely, as this CDR3 ends without the conserved phenylalanine or tryptophan. The DNA is left out, because the CDR3 cannot be placed on it with certainty; the CDR3 is given as TCRdb lists it. The chain couples TRBV6-1 to TRBJ2-5; the table's TRBD1 call for D was not verified on the DNA. CDR1 MNHNS and CDR2 SASEGT come from the germline V gene. Termini included, the CDR3 measures 14 amino acids. The CDR3 region is CASSIQGNEETQLS.

This chain links TRBV7-3 with TRBJ2-1; 7 positions match TRBD2. The CDR3 spans 15 residues. V shed 5 bases and J 4 bases; nucleotides not matched to a gene: 8. Germline values: CDR1 SGHTA, CDR2 FQGTGA. Here the CDR3 reads CASSPYAGVYNEQFF. The CDR3 DNA reads TGTGCCAGCAGCCCGTATGCGGGAGTGTACAATGAGCAGTTCTTC.

This clonotype was observed once. The CDR3 does not end in the conserved phenylalanine or tryptophan, so this is likely a read error. The DNA is left out, because the CDR3 cannot be placed on it with certainty; the CDR3 is given as TCRdb lists it. The gene calls are TRBV7-6 and TRBJ2-5; the D call TRBD1 from the table was never checked on the DNA. The CDR3 is 16 amino acids in total, end residues counted. Germline values: CDR1 SGHVS, CDR2 FNYEAQ. The CDR3 region is CASSSSGQGAGATQHS.

About this clonotype: An end of the junction differs from the germline gene, which may be a read error. The chain carries TRBV7-2 and TRBJ2-3; D might be TRBD2 (6 bases). Germline CDR1 reads SGHTA; CDR2 reads FQGNSA. The CDR3 runs 16 residues. This CDR3 is CASAGLGARDPDTQYF. The CDR3 DNA reads as TGTGCCAGCGCGGGACTCGGGGCTCGCGACCCAGATACCCAGTATTTT. The complete variable domain, with remaining parts taken from reference TRBV7-2 and TRBJ2-3, reads GAGVSQSPSNKVTEKGKDVELRCDPISGHTALYWYRQSLGQGLEFLIYFQGNSAPDKSGLPSDRFSAERTGGSVSTLTIQRTQQEDSAVYLCASAGLGARDPDTQYFGPGTRLTVL.

V and J are TRBV7-9 and TRBJ2-3; D call uncertain. This CDR3 comprises 12 residues. Germline V CDR1 and CDR2: SEHNR, FQNEAQ (reference sequence). The CDR3, as DNA: TGTGCGGGCAGCTTAAACAAAGATACGCAGTATTTT. Encoded protein: CAGSLNKDTQYF.

In this sample, this clonotype turned up many times. The chain links TRBV7-2 to TRBJ2-5, with 15 positions matching TRBD2. Losses at the gene ends were 5 bases for V and 6 bases for J; bases not matched to a gene: 7. There are 16 residues in the CDR3. CDR1 is SGHTA, CDR2 FQGNSA, per germline. The CDR3 is CASSLYGTSGRQTQYF. CDR3 DNA sequence: TGTGCCAGCAGCCTGTATGGGACTAGCGGGAGGCAGACCCAGTACTTC.

This sequence joins TRBV5-1 and TRBJ2-1, with TRBD1 matching over 9 bases. Germline CDR1 is SGHRS and CDR2 is YFSETQ. The CDR3 length is 13 residues. Unmatched junction bases numbered 5, after V lost 4 bases and J lost 9 bases. The DNA of the CDR3 is TGCGCCAGCAGCGTGACAGGGGGGCGTGAGCAGTTCTTC. Translation gives CASSVTGGREQFF.

The chain joins TRBV6-7 to TRBJ2-3; D tentatively reads TRBD1 or TRBD2 (6 bases each). TRBV6-7 is noted as an ORF with a role that remains uncertain. The V gene lost 10 bases and the J gene lost 2 bases, with 19 bases spanning the gap. The CDR3 runs to 15 residues. The CDR3: CATPVKEGDTDTQYF. In nucleotides, the CDR3 is TGTGCCACCCCAGTCAAGGAGGGGGACACAGATACGCAGTATTTT.

In DNA, the CDR3 is TGTGCCAGCAGGACAGGAATCACCACCTTTACCTACGAGCAGTACTTC. Translating gives CASRTGITTFTYEQYF. This chain connects TRBV6-1 to TRBJ2-7; tentatively, D is TRBD1 (6 bases). The V gene lost 6 bases and the J gene lost 2 bases, with 20 bases spanning the gap. CDR1 is MNHNS and CDR2 is SASEGT in the germline V gene. The CDR3 totals 16 residues.

The chain employs TRBV12-5 and TRBJ2-7, with D possibly being TRBD1 or TRBD2 (5 bases each). The germline V gene encodes CDR1 LGHNT and CDR2 FRNRAP. Trimming left V 0 bases short and J 0 bases short, with 15 bases between. The CDR3 sequence is 17 residues long. The CDR3 region has the DNA TGTGCTAGTGGTTTGGTATTCGGGACCCCGTCCTCCTACGAGCAGTACTTC. Its translation is CASGLVFGTPSSYEQYF.

This clonotype occurred a few times. The chain carries TRBV6-1 and TRBJ2-3; 8 positions match TRBD1. Germline CDR1 is MNHNS and CDR2 is SASEGT. The ends lost 7 bases at V and 0 bases at J; junction bases unmatched: 3. The CDR3 totals 14 residues. CDR3 residues: CASTGQGSTDTQYF. The CDR3, as DNA: TGTGCCAGCACTGGACAGGGTAGCACAGATACGCAGTATTTT.

This clonotype has at least ten counts. The chain links TRBV6-1 to TRBJ2-1, with 7 bases identical to TRBD2. Germline CDR1 MNHNS, CDR2 SASEGT. Losses at the gene ends were 4 bases for V and 13 bases for J; bases not matched to a gene: 19. The CDR3 length is 16 residues. The DNA of the CDR3 is TGTGCCAGCAGTGTTCGCCCGGCGGGGGTTGCAGAGACCCAGTTCTTC. Its protein is CASSVRPAGVAETQFF.

On this clonotype itself: One end of the junction is discordant with germline, which a read error may explain. The CDR3 here is CASRGIGGGASDTQYF. The CDR3 DNA reads as TGTGCCAGCAGGGGCATTGGGGGGGGGGCCTCAGATACGCAGTACTTT. The V call is TRBV6-1, the J call TRBJ2-3, with D perhaps matching TRBD2 (7 bases). CDR3 length equals 16 residues. Germline values: CDR1 MNHNS, CDR2 SASEGT.

Relative to its sample, this clonotype is medium-sized. The rearrangement links TRBV7-3 to TRBJ2-2, with 11 nucleotides matching TRBD2. The CDR3 is made up of 19 amino acids. J was trimmed by 0 bases and V by 0 bases; bases with no gene match: 6. The V gene's germline CDR1 is SGHTA and CDR2 FQGTGA. Here the CDR3 reads CASSLTGTSGHANTGELFF. CDR3 DNA: TGTGCCAGCAGCTTAACGGGGACTAGCGGACACGCGAACACCGGGGAGCTGTTTTTT.

The chain uses TRBV9 and TRBJ2-1, with 16 bases matching TRBD2. Germline V CDR1 and CDR2: SGDLS, YYNGEE. V was pared by 4 bases and J by 5 bases, with 9 bases of the junction left unmatched. This CDR3 comprises 18 residues. The CDR3: CASSLGLAGGGANNEQFF. CDR3 nucleotides: TGTGCCAGCAGCCTGGGACTAGCGGGGGGGGGAGCTAACAATGAGCAGTTCTTC.

This clonotype was detected only a few times. The chain couples TRBV5-1 to TRBJ2-7, with TRBD1 as a possible D gene (6 bases). Germline-derived CDR1 and CDR2 are SGHRS and YFSETQ. V dropped 0 bases and J dropped 2 bases, with 9 bases sitting between them. The CDR3 is made up of 14 amino acids. The CDR3 is CASSLVGAPYEQYF. CDR3 nucleotide sequence: TGCGCCAGCAGCTTGGTGGGGGCTCCCTACGAGCAGTACTTC.

There are many counts of this clonotype. The V gene is TRBV7-2, the J gene TRBJ2-1, with 7 bases fitting TRBD1. The CDR3 has 16 amino acids. Germline values: CDR1 SGHTA, CDR2 FQGNSA. With 4 bases clipped from V and 4 bases from J, the junction kept 10 bases outside the gene matches. Here the CDR3 reads CASSSTGTDLYNEQFF. The CDR3 bases are TGTGCCAGCAGCTCGACCGGGACAGACCTTTACAATGAGCAGTTCTTC.

As regards this clonotype: One end of the junction varies from germline; a read error may be responsible. The genes are TRBV7-9 and TRBJ2-2, with TRBD1 matching 7 bases. This CDR3 is built from 14 residues. Germline-derived CDR1 and CDR2 are SEHNR and FQNEAQ (reference sequence). The chain's CDR3 is CASRQADNTGEQFF. As DNA, the CDR3 is TGTGCGAGCCGCCAGGCAGATAACACAGGGGAGCAGTTTTTT. The full variable domain, rest sourced from reference TRBV7-9 and TRBJ2-2, is DTGVSQNPRHKITKRGQNVTFRCDPISEHNRLYWYRQTLGQGPEFLTYFQNEAQLEKSRLLSDRFSAERPKGSFSTLEIQRTEQGDSAMYLCASRQADNTGEQFFGEGSRLTVL.

This clonotype has just a few counts. This chain joins TRBV7-8 and TRBJ2-2; TRBD2 is a possible D gene (7 bases). This CDR3 has 16 residues. V dropped 5 bases and J dropped 16 bases, with 29 bases sitting between them. Germline CDR1 and CDR2: SGHVS and FQNEAQ. This CDR3 reads CASSRLGGASTGTQFF. The CDR3 DNA sequence: TGTGCCAGCAGCCGCCTAGGGGGGGCAAGCACCGGTACGCAGTTTTTT.